A selection of T cell receptor beta chains follows, all from one sample in a study of shared clonotypes between healthy human individuals. Assay: immunoSEQ multiplex PCR; the TCRdb copy retains only in-frame clones and omits some. The data contain 2 million to 2.5 million clones, approximately 93% of them singletons. The sequencing sample was made of naive CD4+ T cells from PBMCs. Receptors were obtained from a young man in good health. Some clones in this sample may be carry-over from other donors' samples. Both conserved end residues are part of each CDR3. D genes are given only for firm matches. Some rows mark clone size as missing; the rest say once, few, many or name a class of expanded clone.

TRBD2 TRBJ2-1 once TRBV6-5 TGTGCCAGCAAGCGGGGGTACAATGAGCAGTTCTTC CASKRGYNEQFF
- TRBJ2-3 - TRBV29-1 TGCAGCGTTGTGGAGGGAACAGATACGCAGTATTTT CSVVEGTDTQYF
- TRBJ2-7 - TRBV10-1 TGCGCCAGCCGAACAGGAAGCTCCTACGAGCAGTACTTC CASRTGSSYEQYF
- TRBJ2-3 - TRBV5-6 TGTGCCAGCGGTTGGAGGGGATTTGGCACAGATACGCAGTATTTT CASGWRGFGTDTQYF
- TRBJ2-1 once TRBV5-1 TGCGCCAGCAGCTTGGGCAACAGGGAATATGAGCAGTTCTTC CASSLGNREYEQFF
- TRBJ1-1 - TRBV5-1 TGCGCCAGCAGCTTGGTAGGGGGACGAATAACTGAAGCTTTCTTT CASSLVGGRITEAFF
- TRBJ2-1 - TRBV5-1 TGCGCCAGCAGCTTGGGAGAGGGCCTCTACAATGAGCAGTTCTTC CASSLGEGLYNEQFF
- TRBJ2-7 - TRBV6-5 TGTGCCAGCAGCACGGGACCGATTATGGTCTACGAGCAGTACTTC CASSTGPIMVYEQYF
- TRBJ2-1 - TRBV5-1 TGCGCCAGCAGCTTGCCCACAATGGGTGAGCAGTTCTTC CASSLPTMGEQFF
TRBD2 TRBJ2-1 - TRBV10-3 TGTGCCATCAGTGAGACTAGCGGATACAATGAGCAGTTCTTC CAISETSGYNEQFF
TRBD1 TRBJ1-4 - TRBV28 TGTGCCAGCAGTTTATGGGGGGACAGGGTAAGGGTTAATGAAAAACTGTTTTTT CASSLWGDRVRVNEKLFF
TRBD1 TRBJ1-4 - TRBV4-1 TGCGCCAGCAGCCCCCTCGGGACAGGGAGTGAAAAACTGTTTTTT CASSPLGTGSEKLFF
TRBD2 TRBJ2-3 - TRBV2 TGTGCCAGCAGAGCGGGACTAGCGGGAAGCGCAGATACGCAGTATTTT CASRAGLAGSADTQYF
TRBD1 TRBJ1-5 - TRBV4-1 TGCGCCAGCAGCCAGGGGGGGACAGGGGGAAGCAATCAGCCCCAGCATTTT CASSQGGTGGSNQPQHF
TRBD1 TRBJ1-1 few TRBV30 TGTGCCTGCCTTTTGGGACAGGCATCGCGCAACGACGCTTTCTTT CACLLGQASRNDAFF
TRBD2 TRBJ2-4 - TRBV7-2 TGTGCCAGCAGCCTAGGAAGCGGGGGAAACATTCAGTACTTC CASSLGSGGNIQYF
TRBD1 TRBJ2-5 - TRBV5-1 TGCGCCAGCAGCTTCGGACAGGCTCTGAACCCCCAAATAGAGACCCAGTACTTC CASSFGQALNPQIETQYF
- TRBJ1-5 - TRBV19 TGTGCCAGTAGTACGAGGGTACCCAATCAGCCCCAGCATTTT CASSTRVPNQPQHF